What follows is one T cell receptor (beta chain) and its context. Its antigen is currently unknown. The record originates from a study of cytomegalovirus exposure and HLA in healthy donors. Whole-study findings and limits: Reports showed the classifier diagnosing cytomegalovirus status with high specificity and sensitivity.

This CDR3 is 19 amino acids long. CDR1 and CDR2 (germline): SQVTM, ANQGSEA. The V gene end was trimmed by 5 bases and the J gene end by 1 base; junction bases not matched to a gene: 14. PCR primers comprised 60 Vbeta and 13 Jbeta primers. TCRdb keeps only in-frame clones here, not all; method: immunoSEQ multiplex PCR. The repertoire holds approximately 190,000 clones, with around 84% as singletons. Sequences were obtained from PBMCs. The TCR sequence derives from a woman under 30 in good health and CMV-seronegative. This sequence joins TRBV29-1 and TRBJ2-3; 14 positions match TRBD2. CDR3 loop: CSVTRLTSGRGRGTDTQYF. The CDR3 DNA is TGCAGCGTTACCCGTCTGACTAGCGGGAGGGGCCGGGGCACAGATACGCAGTATTTT.